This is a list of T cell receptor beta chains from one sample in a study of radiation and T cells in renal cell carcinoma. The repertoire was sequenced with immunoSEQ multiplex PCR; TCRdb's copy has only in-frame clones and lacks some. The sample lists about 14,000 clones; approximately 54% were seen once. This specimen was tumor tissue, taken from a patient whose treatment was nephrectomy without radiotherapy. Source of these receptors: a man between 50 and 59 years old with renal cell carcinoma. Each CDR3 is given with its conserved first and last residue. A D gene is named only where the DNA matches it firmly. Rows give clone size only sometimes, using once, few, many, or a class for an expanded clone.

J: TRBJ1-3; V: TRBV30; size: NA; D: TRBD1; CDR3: CAWSGGQAGNTIYF; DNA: TGTGCCTGGAGTGGGGGACAGGCTGGAAACACCATATATTTT
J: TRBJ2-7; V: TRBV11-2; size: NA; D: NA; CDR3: CASSLGSAGEYEQYF; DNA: TGTGCCAGCAGCTTAGGATCGGCAGGGGAGTACGAGCAGTACTTC
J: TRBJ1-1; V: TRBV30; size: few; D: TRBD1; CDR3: CAWSVGTGVDTEAFF; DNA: TGTGCCTGGAGTGTCGGGACAGGGGTGGACACTGAAGCTTTCTTT
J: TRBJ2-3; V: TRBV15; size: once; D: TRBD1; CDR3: CATSRQGPQNTDTQYF; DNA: TGTGCCACCAGCCGACAGGGGCCGCAGAACACAGATACGCAGTATTTT
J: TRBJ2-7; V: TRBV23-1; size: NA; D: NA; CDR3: CASSIHRVQGPSYEQYF; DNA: TGCGCCAGCAGTATTCACCGGGTCCAAGGGCCCTCCTACGAGCAGTACTTC
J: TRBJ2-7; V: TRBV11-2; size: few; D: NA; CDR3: CASSPDTVFPYEQYF; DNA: TGTGCCAGCAGCCCTGACACCGTTTTTCCGTACGAGCAGTACTTC
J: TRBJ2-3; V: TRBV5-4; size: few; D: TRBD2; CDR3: CASRASGTSTDTQYF; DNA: TGTGCCAGCAGAGCTAGCGGTACTAGCACAGATACGCAGTATTTT
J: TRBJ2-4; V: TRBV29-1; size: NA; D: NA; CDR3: CSVEDRGRAKNIQYF; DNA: TGCAGCGTTGAAGATCGGGGGAGAGCCAAAAACATTCAGTACTTC
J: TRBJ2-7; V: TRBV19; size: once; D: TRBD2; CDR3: CASSILAGGTYEQYF; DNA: TGTGCCAGTAGTATACTGGCGGGGGGGACCTACGAGCAGTACTTC
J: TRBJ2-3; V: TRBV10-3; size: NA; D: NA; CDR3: CAISDGRGRSTDTQYF; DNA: TGTGCCATCAGTGATGGAAGGGGTCGAAGCACAGATACGCAGTATTTT
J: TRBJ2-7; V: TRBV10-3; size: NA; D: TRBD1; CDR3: CAISSGRGQKNEQYF; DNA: TGTGCCATCAGCAGCGGACGGGGACAGAAGAACGAGCAGTACTTC
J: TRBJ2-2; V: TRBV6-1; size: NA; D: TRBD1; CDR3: CASSHGQGGWELFF; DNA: TGTGCCAGCAGCCACGGACAGGGGGGATGGGAGCTGTTTTTT
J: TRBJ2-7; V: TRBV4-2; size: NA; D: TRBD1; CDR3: CASSQDRTGLEQYF; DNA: TGTGCCAGCAGCCAAGATCGGACAGGGCTAGAGCAGTACTTC
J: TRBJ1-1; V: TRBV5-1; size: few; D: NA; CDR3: CASSPGEVMNTEAFF; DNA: TGCGCCAGCAGCCCCGGGGAGGTCATGAACACTGAAGCTTTCTTT
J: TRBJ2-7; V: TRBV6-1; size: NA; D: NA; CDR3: CASVISIGQTYEQYF; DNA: TGTGCCAGCGTAATCTCAATCGGACAGACCTACGAGCAGTACTTC
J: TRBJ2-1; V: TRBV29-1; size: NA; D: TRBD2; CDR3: CSVEDRPGGPRGFF; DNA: TGCAGCGTTGAAGATCGCCCGGGGGGGCCTAGGGGGTTCTTC
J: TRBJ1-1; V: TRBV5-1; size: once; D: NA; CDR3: CASSLSRGNTEAFF; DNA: TGCGCCAGCAGCTTGTCACGCGGAAACACTGAAGCTTTCTTT
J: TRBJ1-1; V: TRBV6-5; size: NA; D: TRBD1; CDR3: CASSPRTGRVTEAFF; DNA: TGTGCCAGCAGTCCTCGGACAGGGAGAGTAACTGAAGCTTTCTTT
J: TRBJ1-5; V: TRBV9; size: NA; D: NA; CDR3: CASNQGNSNQPQHF; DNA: TGTGCCAGCAACCAGGGGAATAGCAATCAGCCCCAGCATTTT
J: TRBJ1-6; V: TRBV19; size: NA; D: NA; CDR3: CASSPWTAGSYNSPLHF; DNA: TGTGCCAGTAGTCCCTGGACAGCCGGCTCCTATAATTCACCCCTCCACTTT
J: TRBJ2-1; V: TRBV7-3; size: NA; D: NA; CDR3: CASSPTPGTYNEQFF; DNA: TGTGCCAGCAGCCCCACCCCAGGGACCTACAATGAGCAGTTCTTC
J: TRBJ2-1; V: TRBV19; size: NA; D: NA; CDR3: CASSIIGGVDEQFF; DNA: TGTGCCAGTAGTATAATAGGCGGGGTCGATGAGCAGTTCTTC
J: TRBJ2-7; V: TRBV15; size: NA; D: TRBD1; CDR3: CATSRGGAGGGYEQYF; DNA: TGTGCCACCAGCAGAGGGGGTGCAGGGGGTGGGTACGAGCAGTACTTC
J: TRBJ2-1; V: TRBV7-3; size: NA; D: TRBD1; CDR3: CASSPQTGQSSYNEQFF; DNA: TGTGCCAGCAGCCCGCAGACAGGGCAAAGCTCCTACAATGAGCAGTTCTTC
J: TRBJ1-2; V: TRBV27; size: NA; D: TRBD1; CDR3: CASSPPDREGYGYTF; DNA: TGTGCCAGCAGTCCCCCGGACAGGGAGGGCTATGGCTACACCTTC
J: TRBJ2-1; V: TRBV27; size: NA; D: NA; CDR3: CASSPGQNEQFF; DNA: TGTGCCAGCAGTCCCGGTCAGAATGAGCAGTTCTTC
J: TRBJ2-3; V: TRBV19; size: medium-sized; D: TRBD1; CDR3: CASSIDRATDTQYF; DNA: TGTGCCAGTAGTATTGACAGGGCCACAGATACGCAGTATTTT
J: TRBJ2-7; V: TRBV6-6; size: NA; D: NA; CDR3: CASRVRAEQYF; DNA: TGTGCCAGCAGGGTCCGCGCCGAGCAGTACTTC
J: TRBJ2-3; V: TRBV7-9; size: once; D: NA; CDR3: CASSSRQAAVDTQYF; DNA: TGTGCCAGCAGCTCTCGACAGGCCGCCGTAGATACGCAGTATTTT
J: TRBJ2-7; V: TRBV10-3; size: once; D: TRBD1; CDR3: CAISTRDSSYEQYF; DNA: TGTGCCATCAGTACCCGGGACAGCTCCTACGAGCAGTACTTC
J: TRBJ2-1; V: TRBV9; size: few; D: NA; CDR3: CASSANPDSYNEQFF; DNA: TGTGCCAGCAGCGCAAATCCGGATTCCTACAATGAGCAGTTCTTC
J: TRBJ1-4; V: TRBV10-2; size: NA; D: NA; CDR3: CASSDRGGVEKLFF; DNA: TGCGCCAGCAGCGACCGAGGGGGTGTTGAAAAACTGTTTTTT
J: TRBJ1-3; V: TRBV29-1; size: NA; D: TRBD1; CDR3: CSALDRAGNTIYF; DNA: TGCAGCGCCTTGGACAGGGCTGGAAACACCATATATTTT
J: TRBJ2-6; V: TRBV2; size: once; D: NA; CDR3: CASSPGLSGANVLTF; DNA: TGTGCCAGTTCTCCGGGGCTCTCTGGGGCCAACGTCCTGACTTTC
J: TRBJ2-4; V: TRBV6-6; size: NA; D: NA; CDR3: CASSYLNSKNIQYF; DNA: TGTGCCAGCAGTTACTTGAACTCCAAAAACATTCAGTACTTC
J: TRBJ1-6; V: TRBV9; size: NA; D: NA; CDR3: CASSPRVGSPLHF; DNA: TGTGCCAGCAGCCCCCGTGTCGGGTCACCCCTCCACTTT
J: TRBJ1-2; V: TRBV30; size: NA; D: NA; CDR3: CAWKGARYTF; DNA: TGTGCCTGGAAGGGTGCTCGCTACACCTTC
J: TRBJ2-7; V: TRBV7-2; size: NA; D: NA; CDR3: CASSLDRWRTEYF; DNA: TGTGCCAGCAGCTTAGATAGGTGGCGTACCGAGTACTTC
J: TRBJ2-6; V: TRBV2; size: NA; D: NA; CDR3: CASRRDGTSGANVLTF; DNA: TGTGCCAGCCGGCGGGACGGGACTTCTGGGGCCAACGTCCTGACTTTC
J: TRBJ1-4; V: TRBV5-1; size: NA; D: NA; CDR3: CASSLERATNEKLFF; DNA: TGCGCCAGCAGCTTGGAACGGGCAACTAATGAAAAACTGTTTTTT
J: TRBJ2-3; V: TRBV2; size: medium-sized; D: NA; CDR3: CASSVSRLSTDTQYF; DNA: TGTGCCAGCAGTGTTTCCAGGCTCAGCACAGATACGCAGTATTTT
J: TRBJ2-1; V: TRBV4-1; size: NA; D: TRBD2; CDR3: CASSPDGSPGLAGGREQFF; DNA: TGCGCCAGCAGCCCAGATGGTTCTCCGGGACTAGCGGGGGGGCGTGAGCAGTTCTTC
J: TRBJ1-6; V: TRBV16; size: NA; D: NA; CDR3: CASSHPGTGNSPLHF; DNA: TGTGCCAGCAGCCACCCGGGTACAGGGAATTCACCCCTCCACTTT
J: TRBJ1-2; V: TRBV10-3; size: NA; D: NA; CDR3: CAISSHSGTNYGYTF; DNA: TGTGCCATCAGTAGCCACTCAGGTACCAACTATGGCTACACCTTC
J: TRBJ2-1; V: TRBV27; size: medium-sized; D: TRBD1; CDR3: CASSRPGTGLYNEQFF; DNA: TGTGCCAGCAGTCGGCCCGGGACAGGGCTCTACAATGAGCAGTTCTTC
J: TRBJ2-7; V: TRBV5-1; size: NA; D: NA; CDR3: CASSLGWGPFSYEQYF; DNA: TGCGCCAGCAGCTTGGGGTGGGGCCCTTTTTCCTACGAGCAGTACTTC
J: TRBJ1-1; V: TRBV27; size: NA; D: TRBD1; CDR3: CATQLTGGGTEAFF; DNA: TGTGCCACCCAATTGACAGGGGGCGGCACTGAAGCTTTCTTT
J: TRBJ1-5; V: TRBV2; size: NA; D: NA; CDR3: CASWGGISNQPQHF; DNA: TGTGCCAGCTGGGGGGGCATAAGCAATCAGCCCCAGCATTTT
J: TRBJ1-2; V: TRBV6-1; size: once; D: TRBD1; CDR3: CASSESPGGPYGYTF; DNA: TGTGCCAGCAGTGAAAGCCCAGGGGGCCCCTATGGCTACACCTTC